A selection of T cell receptor beta chains follows, all from one sample in a study of T cells after yellow fever vaccination. TCRdb independently ran MiXCR on the 5' RACE reads; one entry per CDR3 protein. The repertoire consists of over 150,000 distinct CDR3 sequences, with approximately 6.2% occurring once and the leading ten covering less than 3%. The source was CD4+ T cells sorted from PBMCs, collected on the day of the first yellow fever vaccination. All receptors derive from a man younger than 35 who received the YFV17D yellow fever vaccine. The CDR3 runs from the conserved cysteine through the conserved F or W. A D gene is named only where the DNA matches it firmly. Size is omitted from some rows. Given values are once, few, many or a class for expanded clones.

D gene: .; J gene: TRBJ1-2; clone size: few; V gene: TRBV4-3; CDR3 protein: CASSQAVNYGYTF; CDR3 DNA: TGCGCCAGCAGCCAAGCCGTTAACTATGGCTACACCTTC
D gene: .; J gene: TRBJ1-2; clone size: many; V gene: TRBV20-1; CDR3 protein: CSARELDTNYGYTF; CDR3 DNA: TGCAGTGCTAGAGAACTAGATACTAACTATGGCTACACCTTC
D gene: .; J gene: TRBJ1-2; clone size: .; V gene: TRBV28; CDR3 protein: CASGGVLQYYGYTF; CDR3 DNA: TGTGCCAGCGGTGGAGTTTTACAATACTATGGCTACACCTTC
D gene: TRBD2; J gene: TRBJ2-7; clone size: many; V gene: TRBV5-1; CDR3 protein: CASSTGGSYEQYF; CDR3 DNA: TGCGCCAGCAGCACGGGGGGCTCCTACGAGCAGTACTTC
D gene: .; J gene: TRBJ2-1; clone size: many; V gene: TRBV7-3; CDR3 protein: CASSLDKNNEQFF; CDR3 DNA: TGTGCCAGCAGCTTAGACAAAAACAATGAGCAGTTCTTC
D gene: TRBD1; J gene: TRBJ1-1; clone size: many; V gene: TRBV10-3; CDR3 protein: CAISEASDRVSTEAFF; CDR3 DNA: TGTGCCATCAGTGAGGCCTCGGACAGGGTGAGCACTGAAGCTTTCTTT
D gene: TRBD2; J gene: TRBJ2-1; clone size: few; V gene: TRBV12-3/TRBV12-4; CDR3 protein: CASSFSGGANEQFF; CDR3 DNA: TGTGCCAGCAGTTTTAGCGGGGGGGCCAATGAGCAGTTCTTC
D gene: .; J gene: TRBJ2-4; clone size: few; V gene: TRBV4-3; CDR3 protein: CASSQDGRENIQYF; CDR3 DNA: TGCGCCAGCAGCCAAGATGGTAGAGAAAACATTCAGTACTTC
D gene: .; J gene: TRBJ1-2; clone size: .; V gene: TRBV7-3; CDR3 protein: CASSLSPRGNYGYTF; CDR3 DNA: TGTGCCAGCAGCTTATCCCCCAGGGGAAACTATGGCTACACCTTC
D gene: TRBD1; J gene: TRBJ2-7; clone size: many; V gene: TRBV5-1; CDR3 protein: CASRTGTAAYEQYF; CDR3 DNA: TGCGCCAGCAGGACCGGGACAGCGGCCTACGAGCAGTACTTC
D gene: TRBD2; J gene: TRBJ2-3; clone size: .; V gene: TRBV5-1; CDR3 protein: CASSLARAGGPPDTQYF; CDR3 DNA: TGCGCCAGCAGCTTGGCACGAGCGGGGGGGCCTCCAGATACGCAGTATTTT
D gene: .; J gene: TRBJ2-5; clone size: few; V gene: TRBV7-2; CDR3 protein: CASRSGREPETQYF; CDR3 DNA: TGTGCCAGCAGATCGGGGAGAGAGCCAGAGACCCAGTACTTC
D gene: TRBD2; J gene: TRBJ2-1; clone size: many; V gene: TRBV9; CDR3 protein: CASSDSSGVDNEQFF; CDR3 DNA: TGTGCCAGCAGTGACTCTAGCGGGGTCGACAATGAGCAGTTCTTC
D gene: .; J gene: TRBJ2-7; clone size: many; V gene: TRBV11-2; CDR3 protein: CASSLDLYEQYF; CDR3 DNA: TGTGCCAGCAGCTTAGACCTCTACGAGCAGTACTTC
D gene: .; J gene: TRBJ1-3; clone size: many; V gene: TRBV2; CDR3 protein: CASSNSQGSGNTIYF; CDR3 DNA: TGTGCCAGCAGTAACTCTCAGGGATCTGGAAACACCATATATTTT
D gene: .; J gene: TRBJ2-3; clone size: many; V gene: TRBV11-2; CDR3 protein: CASSFGAPGFGTQYF; CDR3 DNA: TGTGCCAGCAGCTTTGGGGCTCCAGGTTTCGGTACGCAGTATTTT
D gene: TRBD2; J gene: TRBJ2-1; clone size: .; V gene: TRBV20-1; CDR3 protein: CSAVAGGRNEQFF; CDR3 DNA: TGCAGTGCTGTAGCGGGGGGGCGTAATGAGCAGTTCTTC